This record concerns one TCR beta chain sequence. The antigen it recognizes is unknown. No base qualities exist here, and no much larger clone lies one base off it. The donors were healthy, HIV-negative adults who had no recently reported acute infections or vaccinations. Every donor was a Caucasian adult living in Nashville, Tennessee, USA. Magnetic negative selection was used to enrich CD4+ T cells, after which naive cells were positively selected on CD45RA and the negative fraction became the memory subset. Blood was obtained by leukapheresis, after which PBMCs were separated by Ficoll-Histopaque density gradient centrifugation and cryopreserved in liquid nitrogen vapor phase. Analytical flow cytometry was used to check the purity and quantity of every magnetically sorted T cell population. Genomic DNA was isolated from every sorted fraction and measured by UV absorbance on a Nanodrop 2000c. The CDR3, cysteine through phenylalanine, is 15 amino acids long. The only DNA kept is the CDR3, 45 bases in frame from the first base. CDR1 MRHNA and CDR2 SNTAGT were looked up in the germline V gene. A distance of 12 bases separates the germline ends of V and J, which lose 2 bases and 1 base respectively.

The data originate from a study of shared clonotypes between healthy human individuals (dated by TCRdb to 2020 to 2022). Study-level background: The cohort included a few men and two women between 18 and 49 years of age. For each donor, CD4 naive and CD4 memory were each given three plates, CD8 naive was given two plates, and CD8 memory was given one plate. The study deeply sequenced blood TCR repertoires of about five healthy adults to estimate repertoire size and the extent of clonotype sharing between individuals. Libraries were prepared and TCR repertoires were sequenced by different laboratories using diverse techniques, in order to increase sequencing depth and limit assay-specific biases. Each donor's leukapheresis produced roughly between roughly 0.85 and 9.5 billion PBMCs.

The study at large found these results: Incomplete sequencing was indicated by rarefaction of sorted-subset datasets, despite the large sequencing depth. Across a few donors, approximately 5% of naive CD4, 3% to 4% of naive CD8, around 2.5% of memory CD4, and approximately 0.42% of memory CD8 clonotypes were shared. Compared with non-shared clonotypes, clonotypes shared by all four sorted-subset donors had higher generation probabilities. Pairwise subsampling indicated that sequencing depth was expected to affect the degree of clonotype sharing among donors. Only blood was sampled, and tissue TCR repertoires likely differ from those in blood. Larger estimated clonotype richness was generally found for naive subsets than for memory subsets. The small number of donors limited the genetic and exposure-history diversity represented.

TCR CDR3 regions were amplified from genomic DNA by multiplex PCR using the deep immunoSEQ assay. Extracted genomic DNA from each cell subset was spread evenly across all wells of several immunoSEQ 96-well plates, with each plate serving as a replicate. For sorted subsets, about 200 ng genomic DNA, equal to some 28,000 T cell genomes, was loaded into each replicate PCR. The purified libraries were quantified using a Qubit 3.0 fluorometer, sized with a Bioanalyzer 2100, and then quantified again using the KAPA Library Quantification kit. Each immunoSEQ 96-well plate was sequenced on its own single-read 150-cycle Illumina NextSeq 550 flow cell. The authors' pipeline ran thus. Because the immunoSEQ output included only junctional sequences and no quality scores, the filtering could not be the same as the filtering used for full-length reads. To assign V/J genes and CDR3, sequences were annotated using PyIR, a Python wrapper for IgBLAST v1.9, with IMGT germline references. Reads were removed for weak V/J assignments (E-value above 1e-6), missing CDR3, stop codons, out-of-frame junctions, or ambiguous translated residues. V3J clonotypes were defined as sequences sharing an identical inferred V gene, J gene, and CDR3 amino acid sequence. The percentage overlap between two repertoires was calculated by dividing the number of shared unique clonotypes by the size of the smaller repertoire. Repertoire richness was assessed with RTK rarefaction, the Chao1 estimator, and Recon v2.1 estimates of unobserved clonotypes. Generation probabilities for all TCRbeta clonotypes obtained by the gDNA method from a handful of donors were computed using OLGA. TCRdb's version of the immuneACCESS table is confined to in-frame rearrangements and falls short of the full clone set. An unresolved V gene accounts for under half of the shortfall where checked; the remainder is of unknown origin. V, J and clone size are those of that table, while D and trimming were read from the DNA. Present in this sample are approximately 2.5 million clones, about 92% of which were seen just once. More than 0.12% of the sample is in the top ten clones.

The chain employs TRBV6-4 and TRBJ2-7; the D gene cannot be named for sure. The clonotype originates from a young man in good health. Sequencing was done on a sample of naive CD4+ T cells sorted from blood. What this sample's cell subset or site label stands for: CD45RA+ positively selected. The DNA sequence is TGTGCCAGCAGTGACCAAGAGGCTTTATCCTACGAGCAGTACTTC. Its coded protein is CASSDQEALSYEQYF.